The rows below give T cell receptor beta chains drawn from one sample of a study of CD8 T cells in Susac syndrome. TCRdb reprocessed the immunoSEQ multiplex PCR reads via MiXCR and lists one record per CDR3 protein. Found here are around 160,000 distinct CDR3 sequences, roughly 93% of them singletons; the top ten hold around 0.13%. The sample comprised CD4+ T cells from PBMCs. The receptors shown here come from a human donor in good health. The CDR3 runs from the conserved cysteine through the conserved F or W. The D gene is left open where the match is weak. Clone size is not always given. Where it is, it says once, few, many or a class for expanded clones.

>-|TRBJ2-1|-|TRBV7-3
CASSLQSGFYNEQFF
TGTGCCAGCAGCTTACAAAGCGGGTTTTACAATGAGCAGTTCTTC
>-|TRBJ2-5|-|TRBV15
CATSRGDAWSKTQYF
TGTGCCACCAGCAGAGGGGACGCCTGGTCGAAGACCCAGTACTTC
>TRBD1|TRBJ2-7|-|TRBV29-1
CSVSTGDHEQYF
TGCAGCGTTTCGACAGGGGACCACGAGCAGTACTTC
>-|TRBJ2-7|few|TRBV13
CASSFYSYEQYF
TGTGCCAGCAGCTTTTACTCCTACGAGCAGTACTTC
>TRBD1|TRBJ1-2|-|TRBV5-4
CASRLLGQGQAYGYTF
TGTGCCAGCAGATTACTCGGACAGGGTCAGGCCTATGGCTACACCTTC
>TRBD1|TRBJ1-3|-|TRBV6-5
CASRWDRDSGNTIYF
TGTGCCAGCAGGTGGGACAGGGACTCTGGAAACACCATATATTTT
>-|TRBJ2-7|-|TRBV6-5
CASSYSVLGNYEQYF
TGTGCCAGCAGTTACTCTGTGCTAGGGAACTACGAGCAGTACTTC
>TRBD2|TRBJ2-1|once|TRBV7-8
CASSVAGGPWNEQFF
TGTGCCAGCAGTGTAGCGGGGGGGCCTTGGAATGAGCAGTTCTTC
>-|TRBJ1-1|-|TRBV2
CASSDVSGTEAFF
TGTGCCAGCAGTGATGTTTCGGGGACTGAAGCTTTCTTT
>-|TRBJ1-2|-|TRBV20-1
CSAAPLQGTGYGYTF
TGCAGTGCTGCCCCCCTTCAGGGGACTGGCTATGGCTACACCTTC
>-|TRBJ1-2|-|TRBV2
CASRQDLNYGYTF
TGTGCCAGCAGGCAGGACCTTAACTATGGCTACACCTTC
>TRBD1|TRBJ1-2|once|TRBV27
CASSLLRDRVRGYTF
TGTGCCAGCAGTTTATTGCGTGACAGGGTTCGTGGCTACACCTTC
>-|TRBJ1-5|-|TRBV3-1
CASSQGGLSNQPQHF
TGTGCCAGCAGCCAAGGGGGCCTTAGCAATCAGCCCCAGCATTTT
>-|TRBJ1-2|-|TRBV5-1
CASSPEGFGYTF
TGCGCCAGCAGCCCCGAGGGCTTTGGCTACACCTTC
>-|TRBJ2-7|-|TRBV20-1
CSASGPSSYEQYF
TGCAGTGCTAGCGGTCCCTCCTCCTACGAGCAGTACTTC
>TRBD1|TRBJ2-3|-|TRBV29-1
CSVGQGPSTDTQYF
TGCAGCGTGGGACAGGGCCCTAGCACAGATACGCAGTATTTT
>-|TRBJ1-4|-|TRBV5-1
CASSLRGEKLFF
TGCGCCAGCAGCTTGCGCGGTGAAAAACTGTTTTTT
>TRBD1|TRBJ1-6|-|TRBV19
CASKDRGFSPLHF
TGTGCCAGTAAGGACAGGGGGTTTTCACCCCTCCACTTT
>-|TRBJ2-7|-|TRBV18
CASFRDSSRAYEQYF
TGTGCCAGCTTCCGGGACTCCAGTCGAGCCTACGAGCAGTACTTC
>TRBD1|TRBJ1-1|-|TRBV19
CASSPQTGKVGDTEAFF
TGTGCCAGTAGTCCCCAGACAGGGAAGGTCGGGGACACTGAAGCTTTCTTT
>-|TRBJ2-7|-|TRBV2
CASGTAAYEQYF
TGTGCCAGCGGCACAGCGGCCTACGAGCAGTACTTC
>-|TRBJ1-1|-|TRBV7-3
CASSTHPGGGTEAFF
TGTGCCAGCAGCACCCACCCGGGGGGTGGGACTGAAGCTTTCTTT